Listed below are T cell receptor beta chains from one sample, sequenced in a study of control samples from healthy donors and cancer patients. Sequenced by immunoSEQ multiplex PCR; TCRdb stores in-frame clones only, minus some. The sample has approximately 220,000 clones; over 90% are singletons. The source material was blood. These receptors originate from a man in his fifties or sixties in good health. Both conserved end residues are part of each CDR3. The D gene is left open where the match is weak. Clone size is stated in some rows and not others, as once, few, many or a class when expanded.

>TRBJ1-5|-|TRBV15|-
CATSRDPQGNQPQHF
TGTGCCACCAGCAGAGATCCACAGGGCAATCAGCCCCAGCATTTT
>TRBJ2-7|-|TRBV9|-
CASSPRITPGRVNYEQYF
TGTGCCAGCAGCCCCCGCATTACTCCAGGGAGAGTGAACTACGAGCAGTACTTC
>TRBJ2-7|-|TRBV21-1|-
CASSRKDRGVYEQYF
TGTGCCAGCAGCCGCAAGGACAGGGGTGTGTACGAGCAGTACTTC
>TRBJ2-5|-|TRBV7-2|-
CASSLEGGRRETQYF
TGTGCCAGCAGCTTAGAAGGGGGTAGACGAGAGACCCAGTACTTC
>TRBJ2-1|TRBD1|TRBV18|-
CASSPPGTGGEQFF
TGTGCCAGCTCACCACCGGGGACAGGGGGCGAGCAGTTCTTC
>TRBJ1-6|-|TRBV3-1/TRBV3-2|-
CASSQETESSYNSPLHF
TGTGCCAGCAGCCAAGAGACGGAGAGCTCCTATAATTCACCCCTCCACTTT
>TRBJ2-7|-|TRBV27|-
CASSPGDSAYEQYF
TGTGCCAGCAGTCCGGGAGACAGCGCCTACGAGCAGTACTTC
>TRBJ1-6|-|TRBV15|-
CATSRASGTISYNSPLHF
TGTGCCACCAGCAGAGCTTCGGGGACGATCTCCTATAATTCACCCCTCCACTTT
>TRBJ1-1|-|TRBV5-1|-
CASSSSAGIAEAFF
TGCGCCAGCAGCTCTTCTGCGGGGATCGCTGAAGCTTTCTTT
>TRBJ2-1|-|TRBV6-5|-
CASARVYNEQFF
TGTGCCAGTGCGCGGGTCTACAATGAGCAGTTCTTC
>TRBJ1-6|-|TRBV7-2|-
CASSLGILRASSYNSPLHF
TGTGCCAGCAGCCTCGGGATACTGAGAGCAAGCTCCTATAATTCACCCCTCCACTTT
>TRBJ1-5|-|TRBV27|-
CASTGSGVNQPQHF
TGTGCCAGCACGGGCAGTGGAGTCAATCAGCCCCAGCATTTT
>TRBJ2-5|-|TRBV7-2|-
CASSLNRIETQYF
TGTGCCAGCAGCTTGAACAGAATTGAGACCCAGTACTTC
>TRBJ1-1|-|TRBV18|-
CASSPREAAEAFF
TGTGCCAGCTCACCCCGCGAAGCAGCTGAAGCTTTCTTT
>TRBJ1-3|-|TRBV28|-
CASSSPGGGNTIYF
TGTGCCAGCAGTAGCCCAGGTGGAGGAAACACCATATATTTT
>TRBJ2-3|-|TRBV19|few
CASSIGRASTDTQYF
TGTGCCAGTAGTATAGGCAGGGCAAGCACAGATACGCAGTATTTT
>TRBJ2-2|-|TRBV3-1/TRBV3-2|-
CASSRPSGANTGELFF
TGTGCCAGCAGCCGCCCGTCCGGGGCAAACACCGGGGAGCTGTTTTTT
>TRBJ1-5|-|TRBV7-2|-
CASSSRGNQPQHF
TGTGCCAGCAGCTCCAGGGGAAATCAGCCCCAGCATTTT
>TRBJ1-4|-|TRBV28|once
CASSKGHPEKLFF
TGTGCCAGCAGTAAGGGACACCCTGAAAAACTGTTTTTT
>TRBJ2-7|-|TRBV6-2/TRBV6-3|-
CASSYKTRTYEQYF
TGTGCCAGCAGTTACAAAACTAGGACATACGAGCAGTACTTC
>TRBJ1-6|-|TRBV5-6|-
CASKKYSFLWDSPLHF
TGTGCCAGCAAAAAATACTCTTTTCTTTGGGATTCACCCCTCCACTTT
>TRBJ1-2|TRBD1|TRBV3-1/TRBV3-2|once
CASSRRGMGQGANGYTF
TGTGCCAGCAGCCGGAGGGGGATGGGACAGGGGGCAAATGGCTACACCTTC
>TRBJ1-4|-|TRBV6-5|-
CASSPWGAGPEKLFF
TGTGCCAGCAGTCCTTGGGGGGCTGGTCCGGAAAAACTGTTTTTT
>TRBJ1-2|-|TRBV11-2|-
CASSSVPGAAFFF
TGTGCCAGCAGTTCCGTGCCCGGGGCAGCATTTTTCTTC
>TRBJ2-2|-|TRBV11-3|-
CASSPGTKDTGELFF
TGTGCCAGCAGCCCGGGGACAAAAGACACCGGGGAGCTGTTTTTT
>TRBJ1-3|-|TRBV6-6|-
CASTRGQTLQNTIYF
TGTGCCAGCACCAGAGGACAGACCTTACAAAACACCATATATTTT
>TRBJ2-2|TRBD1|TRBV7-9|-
CASSLSKGAGGELFF
TGTGCCAGCAGCTTATCAAAGGGGGCTGGCGGGGAGCTGTTTTTT
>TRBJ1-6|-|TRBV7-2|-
CASSLSQGYPNSPLHF
TGTGCCAGCAGCTTGTCCCAGGGTTACCCTAATTCACCCCTCCACTTT
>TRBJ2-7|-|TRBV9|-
CASSVRLLGEQYF
TGTGCCAGCAGCGTAAGACTGCTCGGCGAGCAGTACTTC
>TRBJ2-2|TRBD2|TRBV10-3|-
CAVPGSSGGPSTGELFF
TGTGCCGTCCCAGGTTCTAGCGGGGGGCCGAGCACCGGGGAGCTGTTTTTT
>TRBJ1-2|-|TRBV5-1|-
CASRPETYGYTF
TGCGCCAGCAGACCGGAGACCTATGGCTACACCTTC
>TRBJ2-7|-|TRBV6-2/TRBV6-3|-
CASSPRIQGRYYEQYF
TGTGCCAGCAGTCCGCGTATACAGGGGAGGTACTACGAGCAGTACTTC
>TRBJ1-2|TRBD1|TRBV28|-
CASSWGGQGAFGYTF
TGTGCCAGCAGTTGGGGGGGACAGGGGGCTTTTGGCTACACCTTC
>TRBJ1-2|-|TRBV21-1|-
CASSFSKGHGYTF
TGTGCCAGCAGCTTCTCGAAAGGCCATGGCTACACCTTC
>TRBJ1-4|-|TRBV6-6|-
CASTRANEKLFF
TGTGCCAGCACCCGGGCGAATGAAAAACTGTTTTTT
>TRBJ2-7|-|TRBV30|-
CAWSGGRSGYEQYF
TGTGCCTGGAGTGGGGGGCGGTCGGGCTACGAGCAGTACTTC
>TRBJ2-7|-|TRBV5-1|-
CASSVTGLEQYF
TGCGCCAGCAGCGTGACAGGTCTCGAGCAGTACTTC
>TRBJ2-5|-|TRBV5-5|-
CASSATAPQGETQYF
TGTGCCAGCAGCGCGACCGCTCCCCAAGGGGAGACCCAGTACTTC
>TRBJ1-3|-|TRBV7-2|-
CASSLEWGYGNTIYF
TGTGCCAGCAGCTTAGAATGGGGGTATGGAAACACCATATATTTT
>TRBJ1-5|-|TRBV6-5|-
CASSYRGLKGQPQHF
TGTGCCAGCAGTTACAGGGGCCTTAAGGGTCAGCCCCAGCATTTT
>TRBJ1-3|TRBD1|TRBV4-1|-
CASSQDERQGANTIYF
TGCGCCAGCAGCCAAGACGAGCGGCAGGGGGCGAACACCATATATTTT
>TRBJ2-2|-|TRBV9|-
CASSARGTENTGELFF
TGTGCCAGCAGCGCGAGAGGGACCGAGAACACCGGGGAGCTGTTTTTT
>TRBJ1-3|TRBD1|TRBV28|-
CASLEYRGLGGNTIYF
TGTGCCAGTTTAGAGTACAGGGGGCTGGGAGGAAACACCATATATTTT
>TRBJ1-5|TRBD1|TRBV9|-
CASSASGGSGQPQHF
TGTGCCAGCAGCGCATCAGGGGGCTCGGGTCAGCCCCAGCATTTT
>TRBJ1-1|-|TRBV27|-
CASSLAPSTEAFF
TGTGCCAGCAGTTTAGCCCCCTCTACTGAAGCTTTCTTT
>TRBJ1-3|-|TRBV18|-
CASSRNPQQGSGNTIYF
TGTGCCAGCTCGCGGAACCCCCAACAGGGTTCTGGAAACACCATATATTTT
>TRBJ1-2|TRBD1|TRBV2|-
CASSAGGVGGYTF
TGTGCCAGCAGTGCAGGGGGCGTCGGTGGCTACACCTTC
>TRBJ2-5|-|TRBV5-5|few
CASRETPNQETQYF
TGTGCCAGCAGAGAGACACCCAACCAAGAGACCCAGTACTTC
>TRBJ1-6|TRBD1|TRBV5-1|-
CASSEETGSPPLHF
TGCGCCAGCAGCGAAGAGACAGGGTCACCACCCCTCCACTTT
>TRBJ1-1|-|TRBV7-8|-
CASSLVERNTEAFF
TGTGCCAGCAGCTTAGTTGAGAGGAACACTGAAGCTTTCTTT
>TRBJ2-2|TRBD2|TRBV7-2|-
CASSLVSGGSGELFF
TGTGCCAGCAGCTTAGTTAGCGGGGGGTCCGGGGAGCTGTTTTTT
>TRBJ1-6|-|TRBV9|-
CASRAALGLNSPLHF
TGTGCCAGCAGGGCCGCGTTGGGACTTAATTCACCCCTCCACTTT
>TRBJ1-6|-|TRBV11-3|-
CASSPQRTGTYNSPLHF
TGTGCCAGCAGCCCCCAGCGGACGGGGACCTATAATTCACCCCTCCACTTT